This T cell receptor beta chain was sequenced during a study of CD8 T cells in ankylosing spondylitis. Notes on the study in general: Roughly eight highly homologous variants made up a TCR beta motif, and this motif appeared characteristic of ankylosing spondylitis blood. Some motif variants had been reported before (in reactive arthritis synovial fluid and blood). Clones linked to disease were reported to show significant enrichment in matched ankylosing spondylitis synovial fluid.

This CDR3 comprises 17 residues. V gave up 3 bases and J gave up 7 bases, with 25 bases separating them. The germline gives CDR1 GTSNPN, CDR2 SVGIG (reference sequence). Only a few counts were recorded for this clonotype. Its antigen is not known. With molecular barcodes, quantitative 5'-RACE was used to make the TCR beta libraries. TCRdb recomputed calls from the 5' RACE reads with MiXCR, one row per CDR3 protein. This repertoire shows roughly 700,000 distinct CDR3 sequences, around 19% found once; its top ten account for over 15%. The source is a male donor with ankylosing spondylitis. The source material was blood, either unsorted or a sorted T cell fraction (not recorded which). This chain uses TRBV30 with TRBJ2-1; D is perhaps TRBD2 (7 bases). The CDR3 loop is CAWSRGRGASMGNEQFF. The CDR3 DNA reads TGTGCCTGGAGCAGGGGCCGGGGGGCGTCCATGGGGAATGAGCAGTTCTTC.